The entry that follows covers one TCR beta chain sequence. An end of the junction does not agree with germline; a read error may underlie this. The data derive from a study of prognosis after radiotherapy for stage I lung cancer. Peripheral venous blood was drawn in roughly 6-milliliter volumes, with a draw taken at each of two separate time points. The CDR3 is 15 amino acids. Germline V CDR1 and CDR2: LNHDA, SQIVND (reference sequence). Genomic DNA was subjected to two-round multiplex PCR for amplification of TCR beta CDR3. Round one of PCR was performed, and it used primers specific to each TRBV and TRBJ gene. TCRdb itself ran the multiplex PCR reads through MiXCR, one entry per CDR3 protein. The sample lists roughly 13,000 distinct CDR3 sequences; about two fifths were seen once.

This TCR derives from a donor older than 45 with non-small cell lung cancer. The gene calls are TRBV19 and TRBJ1-6, with D unclear. Sequencing used PBMCs, obtained before or after stereotactic body radiation therapy (not recorded which). As DNA, the CDR3 is TGTGCCAGTAGTCGGAGGAGTACAGATAATTCACCCCTCCGCTTT. Amino acids: CASSRRSTDNSPLRF.